This T cell receptor (beta chain) was profiled in a study of shared clonotypes between healthy human individuals. As for the study in general: Three plates each covered CD4 naive and memory; CD8 naive two, CD8 memory one.

Naive-designated CD8 cells lacked CD45RO, were positively enriched for CCR7, and omitted terminally differentiated effector memory CD45RA+ cells. Germline V CDR1 and CDR2: GTSNPN, SVGIG (reference sequence). The CDR3 has 15 amino acids. V shed 3 bases and J shed 7 bases, with 16 bases lying between them. Only in-frame clones appear in the TCRdb table, and some are missing; sequencing was by immunoSEQ multiplex PCR. Of some 2 million clones listed, about 95% are singletons. This sequence was found in a man between 18 and 29 years old in good health. The rearrangement joins TRBV30 to TRBJ2-6; D could derive from TRBD1 or TRBD2 (5 bases each). Specimen: naive CD8+ T cells sorted from blood. CDR3 amino acids: CAWSPGRGGANVLTF. In DNA, the CDR3 is TGTGCCTGGAGCCCGGGACGCGGAGGCGCCAACGTCCTGACTTTC. Combining the CDR3 with reference TRBV30 and TRBJ2-6 gives the whole variable domain SQTIHQWPATLVQPVGSPLSLECTVEGTSNPNLYWYRQAAGRGLQLLFYSVGIGQISSEVPQNLSASRPQDRQFILSSKKLLLSDSGFYLCAWSPGRGGANVLTFGAGSRLTVL.